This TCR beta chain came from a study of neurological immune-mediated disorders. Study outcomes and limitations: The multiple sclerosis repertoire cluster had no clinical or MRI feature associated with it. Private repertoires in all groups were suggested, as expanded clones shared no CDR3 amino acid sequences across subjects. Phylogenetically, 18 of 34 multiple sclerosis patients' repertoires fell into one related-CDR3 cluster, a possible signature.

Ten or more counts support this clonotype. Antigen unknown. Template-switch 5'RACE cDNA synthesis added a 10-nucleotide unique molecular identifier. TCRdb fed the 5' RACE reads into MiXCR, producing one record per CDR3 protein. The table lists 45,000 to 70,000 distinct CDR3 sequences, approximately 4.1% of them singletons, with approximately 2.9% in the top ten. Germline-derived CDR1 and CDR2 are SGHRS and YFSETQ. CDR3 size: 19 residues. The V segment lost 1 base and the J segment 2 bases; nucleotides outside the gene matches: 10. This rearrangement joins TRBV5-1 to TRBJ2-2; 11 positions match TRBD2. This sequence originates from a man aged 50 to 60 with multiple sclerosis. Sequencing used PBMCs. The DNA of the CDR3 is TGCGCCAGCAGCTTGATCCCCGGGACTAGCGGTTCAAACACCGGGGAGCTGTTTTTT. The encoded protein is CASSLIPGTSGSNTGELFF.